The TCR beta chain described here comes from a study of blood T cell repertoires in COVID-19. The overall study: Researchers got acute and convalescent COVID-19 samples from the United States, Italy and Spain.

Authors' data handling: Using reference gene primer amplification, nucleated cell counts were estimated. Libraries were prepared by immunoSEQ multiplex PCR; TCRdb keeps only in-frame clonotypes and omits some of them. From that table come the V and J calls and clone size; the DNA was used to work out D and trimming. The data hold more than 110,000 clones, with 70% to 90% observed a single time. With 6 bases removed from V and 3 bases from J, the gap between germline ends came to 9 bases. Germline V gene lookup returns CDR1 LNHDA and CDR2 SQIVND (reference sequence). CDR3 size: 13 residues. This chain connects TRBV19 to TRBJ1-5, with D maybe TRBD1 (6 bases). This TCR was sampled from a man aged 45-65 years with acute or convalescent COVID-19. The specimen sequenced was peripheral blood. CDR3 nucleotide sequence: TGTGCCAGTAGGGACAGTACCAATCAGCCCCAGCATTTT. Residues: CASRDSTNQPQHF.